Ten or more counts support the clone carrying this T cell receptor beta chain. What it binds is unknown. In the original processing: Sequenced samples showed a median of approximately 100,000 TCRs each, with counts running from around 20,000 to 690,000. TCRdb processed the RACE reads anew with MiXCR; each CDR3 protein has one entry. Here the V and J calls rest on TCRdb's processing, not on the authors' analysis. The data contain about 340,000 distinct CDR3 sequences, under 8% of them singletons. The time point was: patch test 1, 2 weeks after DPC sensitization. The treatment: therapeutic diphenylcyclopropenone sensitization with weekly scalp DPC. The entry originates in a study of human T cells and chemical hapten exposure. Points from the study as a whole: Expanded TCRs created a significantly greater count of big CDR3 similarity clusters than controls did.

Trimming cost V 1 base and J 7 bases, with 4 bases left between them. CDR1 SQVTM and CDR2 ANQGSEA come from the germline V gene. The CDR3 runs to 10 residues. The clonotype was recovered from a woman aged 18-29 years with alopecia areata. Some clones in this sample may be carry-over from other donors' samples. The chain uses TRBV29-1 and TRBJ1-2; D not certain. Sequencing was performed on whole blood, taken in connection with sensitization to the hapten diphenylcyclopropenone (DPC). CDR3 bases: TGCAGCGTTGAAGGGGGTGGCTACACCTTC. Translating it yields CSVEGGGYTF.